This record looks at one T cell receptor beta chain sequence and its context. The sample comes from a study of T cell responses to AZD1222 COVID-19 vaccine. The length of the CDR3 is 16 residues. The germline gives CDR1 MNHNY, CDR2 SVGAGI (reference sequence). V was cut by 2 bases and J by 9 bases, with 17 bases left in between. TCRdb's table, derived via immunoSEQ multiplex PCR, lists solely in-frame clones and lacks some. The table includes approximately 140,000 clones, around 93% detected once. V is TRBV6-6 and J is TRBJ1-6, with a weak D call TRBD1 (5 bases). The source of this sequence is an adult in good health. Sequences were derived from peripheral blood, sampled on day 0 of AZD1222 vaccination. CDR3 loop: CASSYTKSRVGSPLHF. CDR3 DNA: TGTGCCAGCAGTTACACGAAGAGCAGGGTGGGTTCACCCCTCCACTTT.